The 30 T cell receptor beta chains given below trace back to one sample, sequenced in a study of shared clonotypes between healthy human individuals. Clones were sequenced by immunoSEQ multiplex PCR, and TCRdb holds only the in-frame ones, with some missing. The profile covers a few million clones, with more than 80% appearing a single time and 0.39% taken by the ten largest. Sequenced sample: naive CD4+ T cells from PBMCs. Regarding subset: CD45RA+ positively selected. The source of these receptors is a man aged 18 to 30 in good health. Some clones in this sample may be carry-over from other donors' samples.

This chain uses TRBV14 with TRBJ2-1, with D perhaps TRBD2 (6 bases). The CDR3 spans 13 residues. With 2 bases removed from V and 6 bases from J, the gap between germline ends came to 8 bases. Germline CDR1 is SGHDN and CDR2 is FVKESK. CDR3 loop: CASSQQLANEQFF. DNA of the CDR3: TGTGCCAGCAGCCAACAACTAGCCAATGAGCAGTTCTTC.

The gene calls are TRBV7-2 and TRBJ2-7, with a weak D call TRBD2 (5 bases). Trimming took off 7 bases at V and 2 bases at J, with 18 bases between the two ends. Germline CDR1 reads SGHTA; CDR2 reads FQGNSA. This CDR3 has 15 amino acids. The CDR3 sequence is CASTRIPGSTYEQYF. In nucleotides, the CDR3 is TGTGCCAGCACCCGCATCCCGGGATCTACCTACGAGCAGTACTTC.

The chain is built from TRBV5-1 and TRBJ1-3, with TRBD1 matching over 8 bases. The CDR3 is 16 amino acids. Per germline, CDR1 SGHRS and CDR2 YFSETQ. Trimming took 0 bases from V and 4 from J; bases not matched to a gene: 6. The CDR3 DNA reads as TGCGCCAGCAGCTTGGCCGGACAGGGTTGGGGAAACACCATATATTTT. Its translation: CASSLAGQGWGNTIYF.

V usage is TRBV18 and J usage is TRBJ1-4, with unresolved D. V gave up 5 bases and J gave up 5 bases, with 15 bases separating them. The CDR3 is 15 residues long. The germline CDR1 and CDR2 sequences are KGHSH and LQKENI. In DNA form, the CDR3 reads TGTGCCAGCTCAGGTTCCCCTGCCTTCAATGAAAAACTGTTTTTT. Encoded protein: CASSGSPAFNEKLFF.

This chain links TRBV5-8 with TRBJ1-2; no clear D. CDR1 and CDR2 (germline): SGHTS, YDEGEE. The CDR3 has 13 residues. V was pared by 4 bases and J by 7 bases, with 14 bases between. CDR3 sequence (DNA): TGTGCCAGCAGCAAGGAGGTTGGGGTTGGCTACACCTTC. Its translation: CASSKEVGVGYTF.

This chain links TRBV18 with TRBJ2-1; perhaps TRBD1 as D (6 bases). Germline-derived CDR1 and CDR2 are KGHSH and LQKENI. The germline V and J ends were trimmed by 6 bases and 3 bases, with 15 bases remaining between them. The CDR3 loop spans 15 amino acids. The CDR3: CASSPGQTHYNEQFF. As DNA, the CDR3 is TGTGCCAGCTCCCCCGGACAGACACACTACAATGAGCAGTTCTTC.

The CDR3 sequence: CASPGEEKREGSYEQYF. The CDR3 bases are TGTGCCAGCCCCGGGGAAGAAAAGCGGGAGGGCTCGTACGAGCAGTACTTC. The chain is built from TRBV19 and TRBJ2-7, with 10 bases lining up with TRBD2. The CDR3 is 17 residues long. Germline V gene lookup returns CDR1 LNHDA and CDR2 SQIVND (reference sequence). The V gene end was trimmed by 9 bases and the J gene end by 4 bases; junction bases not matched to a gene: 18.

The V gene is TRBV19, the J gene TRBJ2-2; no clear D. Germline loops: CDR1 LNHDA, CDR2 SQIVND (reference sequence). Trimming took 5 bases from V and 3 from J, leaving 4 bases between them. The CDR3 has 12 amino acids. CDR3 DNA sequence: TGTGCCAGTAGTCTATACACCGGGGAGCTGTTTTTT. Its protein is CASSLYTGELFF.

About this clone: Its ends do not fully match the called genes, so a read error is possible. The CDR3 DNA reads TGTGCCAGCAGTTACTCGGGGGCCCTAGGGACCTTC. This codes for CASSYSGALGTF. The rearrangement uses TRBV6-6 and TRBJ2-7; D is perhaps TRBD1 (6 bases). The germline gives CDR1 MNHNY, CDR2 SVGAGI (reference sequence). CDR3 length: 12 amino acids.

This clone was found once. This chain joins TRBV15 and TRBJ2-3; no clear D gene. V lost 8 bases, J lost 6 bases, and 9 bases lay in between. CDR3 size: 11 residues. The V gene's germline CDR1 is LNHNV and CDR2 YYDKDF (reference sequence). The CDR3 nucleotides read TGTGCCACCGCGAGCCGGGATACGCAGTATTTT. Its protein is CATASRDTQYF.

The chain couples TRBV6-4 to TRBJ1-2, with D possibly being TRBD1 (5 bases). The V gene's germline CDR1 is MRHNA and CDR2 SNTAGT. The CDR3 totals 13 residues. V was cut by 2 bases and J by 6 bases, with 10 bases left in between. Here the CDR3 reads CASSDRAGNGYTF. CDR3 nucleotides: TGTGCCAGCAGTGACCGGGCAGGGAATGGCTACACCTTC.

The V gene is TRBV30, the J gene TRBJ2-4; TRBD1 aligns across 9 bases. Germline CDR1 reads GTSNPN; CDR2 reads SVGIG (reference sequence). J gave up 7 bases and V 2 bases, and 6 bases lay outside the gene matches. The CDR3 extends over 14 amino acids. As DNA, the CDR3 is TGTGCCTGGAGTAACGGACAGGGGTCGAACATTCAGTACTTC. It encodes CAWSNGQGSNIQYF.

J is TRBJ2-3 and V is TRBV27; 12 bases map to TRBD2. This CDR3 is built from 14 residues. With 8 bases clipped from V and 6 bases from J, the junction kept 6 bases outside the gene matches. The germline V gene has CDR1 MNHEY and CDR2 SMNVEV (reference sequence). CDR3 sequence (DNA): TGTGCCAGCGGGAGACTAGCGGGAGCGGATACGCAGTATTTT. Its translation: CASGRLAGADTQYF.

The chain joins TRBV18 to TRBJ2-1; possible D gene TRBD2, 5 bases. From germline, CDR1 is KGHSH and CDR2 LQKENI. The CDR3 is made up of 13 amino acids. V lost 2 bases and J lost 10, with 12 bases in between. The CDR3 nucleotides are TGTGCCAGCTCACCATCCCAGGAGGAAGAGCAGTTCTTC. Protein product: CASSPSQEEEQFF.

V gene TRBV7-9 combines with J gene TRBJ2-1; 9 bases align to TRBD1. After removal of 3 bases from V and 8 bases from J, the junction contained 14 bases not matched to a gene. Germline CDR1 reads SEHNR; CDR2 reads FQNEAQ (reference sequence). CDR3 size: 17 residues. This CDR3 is CASSLTTPGQGWDEQFF. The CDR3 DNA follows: TGTGCCAGCAGCTTGACGACTCCGGGACAGGGTTGGGATGAGCAGTTCTTC.

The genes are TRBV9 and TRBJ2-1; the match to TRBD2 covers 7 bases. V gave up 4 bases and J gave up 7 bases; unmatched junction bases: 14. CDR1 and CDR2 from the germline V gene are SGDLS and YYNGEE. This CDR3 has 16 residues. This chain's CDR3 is CASSPRSSGLKNEQFF. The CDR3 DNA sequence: TGTGCCAGCAGCCCGAGGTCTAGCGGACTGAAAAATGAGCAGTTCTTC.

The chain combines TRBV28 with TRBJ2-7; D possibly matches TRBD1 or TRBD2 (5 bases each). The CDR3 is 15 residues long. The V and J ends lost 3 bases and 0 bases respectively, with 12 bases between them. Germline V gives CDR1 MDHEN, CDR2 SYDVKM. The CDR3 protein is CASSFRGAVSYEQYF. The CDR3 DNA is TGTGCCAGCAGTTTTCGGGGCGCCGTCTCCTACGAGCAGTACTTC. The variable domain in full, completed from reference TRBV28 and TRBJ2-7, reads DVKVTQSSRYLVKRTGEKVFLECVQDMDHENMFWYRQDPGLGLRLIYFSYDVKMKEKGDIPEGYSVSREKKERFSLILESASTNQTSMYLCASSFRGAVSYEQYFGPGTRLTVT.

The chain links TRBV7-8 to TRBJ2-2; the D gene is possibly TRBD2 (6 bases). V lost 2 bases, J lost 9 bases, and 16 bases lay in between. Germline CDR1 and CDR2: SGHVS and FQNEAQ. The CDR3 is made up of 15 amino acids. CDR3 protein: CASSLRVTGRRELFF. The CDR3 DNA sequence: TGTGCCAGCAGCTTAAGAGTGACCGGGAGAAGGGAGCTGTTTTTT.

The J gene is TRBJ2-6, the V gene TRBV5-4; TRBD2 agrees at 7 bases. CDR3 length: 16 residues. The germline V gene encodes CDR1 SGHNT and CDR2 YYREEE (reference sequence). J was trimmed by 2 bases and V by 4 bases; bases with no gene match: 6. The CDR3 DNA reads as TGTGCCAGCAGCAGCCGGGCGGGGGCTGGGGCCAACGTCCTGACTTTC. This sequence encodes CASSSRAGAGANVLTF.

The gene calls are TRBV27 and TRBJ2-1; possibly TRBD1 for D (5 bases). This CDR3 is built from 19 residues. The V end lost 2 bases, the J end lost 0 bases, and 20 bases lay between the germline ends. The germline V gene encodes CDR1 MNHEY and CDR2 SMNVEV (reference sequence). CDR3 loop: CASSLRPPLTEVSYNEQFF. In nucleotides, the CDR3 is TGTGCCAGCAGTTTAAGACCCCCCCTGACAGAAGTCTCCTACAATGAGCAGTTCTTC.

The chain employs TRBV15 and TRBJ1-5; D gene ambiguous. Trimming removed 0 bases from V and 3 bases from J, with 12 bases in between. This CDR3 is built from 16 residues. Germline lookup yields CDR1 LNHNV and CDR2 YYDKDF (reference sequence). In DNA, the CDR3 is TGTGCCACCAGCAGAGAGAAGTACCCCAACAATCAGCCCCAGCATTTT. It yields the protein CATSREKYPNNQPQHF. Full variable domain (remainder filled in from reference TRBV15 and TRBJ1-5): DAMVIQNPRYQVTQFGKPVTLSCSQTLNHNVMYWYQQKSSQAPKLLFHYYDKDFNNEADTPDNFQSRRPNTSFCFLDIRSPGLGDTAMYLCATSREKYPNNQPQHFGDGTRLSIL.

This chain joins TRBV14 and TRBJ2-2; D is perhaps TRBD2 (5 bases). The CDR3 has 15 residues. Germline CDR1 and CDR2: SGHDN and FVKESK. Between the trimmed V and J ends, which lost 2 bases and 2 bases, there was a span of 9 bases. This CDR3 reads CASSQRAANTGELFF. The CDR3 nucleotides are TGTGCCAGCAGCCAACGAGCGGCCAACACCGGGGAGCTGTTTTTT. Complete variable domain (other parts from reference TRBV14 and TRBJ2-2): EAGVTQFPSHSVIEKGQTVTLRCDPISGHDNLYWYRRVMGKEIKFLLHFVKESKQDESGMPNNRFLAERTGGTYSTLKVQPAELEDSGVYFCASSQRAANTGELFFGEGSRLTVL.

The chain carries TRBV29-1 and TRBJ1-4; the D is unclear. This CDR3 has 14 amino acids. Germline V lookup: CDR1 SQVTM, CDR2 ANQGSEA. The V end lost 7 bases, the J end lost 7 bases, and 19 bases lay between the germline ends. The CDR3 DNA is TGCAGCGCCTCCGATACCGGAACTGCTGAAAAACTGTTTTTT. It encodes CSASDTGTAEKLFF.

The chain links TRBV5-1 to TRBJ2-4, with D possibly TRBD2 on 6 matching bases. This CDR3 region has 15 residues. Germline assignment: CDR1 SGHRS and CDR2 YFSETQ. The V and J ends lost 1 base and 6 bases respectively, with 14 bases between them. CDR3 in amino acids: CASSLNNRGANIQYF. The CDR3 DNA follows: TGCGCCAGCAGCTTGAACAATCGCGGGGCAAACATTCAGTACTTC.

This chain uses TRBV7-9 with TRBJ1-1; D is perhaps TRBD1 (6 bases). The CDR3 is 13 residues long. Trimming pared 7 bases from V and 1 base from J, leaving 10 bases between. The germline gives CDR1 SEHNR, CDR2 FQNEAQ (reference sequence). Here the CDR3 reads CASTLQGNTEAFF. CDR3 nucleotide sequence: TGTGCCAGCACTCTACAGGGGAACACTGAAGCTTTCTTT.

CDR3 region: CASSLVGSGRAGAQYF. CDR3 nucleotides: TGTGCCAGCAGCTTAGTGGGCAGCGGGAGGGCCGGCGCGCAGTATTTT. The genes are TRBV7-9 and TRBJ2-3; the match to TRBD2 covers 10 bases. The CDR3 contains 16 residues. V was pared by 1 base and J by 10 bases, with 11 bases of the junction left unmatched. The V gene's germline CDR1 is SEHNR and CDR2 FQNEAQ (reference sequence).

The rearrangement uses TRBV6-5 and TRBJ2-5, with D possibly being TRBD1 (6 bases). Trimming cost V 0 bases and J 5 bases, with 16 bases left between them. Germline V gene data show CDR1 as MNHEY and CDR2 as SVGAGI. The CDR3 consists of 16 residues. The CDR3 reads CASSYSPQRGWETQYF. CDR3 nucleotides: TGTGCCAGCAGTTACTCCCCCCAAAGGGGGTGGGAGACCCAGTACTTC.

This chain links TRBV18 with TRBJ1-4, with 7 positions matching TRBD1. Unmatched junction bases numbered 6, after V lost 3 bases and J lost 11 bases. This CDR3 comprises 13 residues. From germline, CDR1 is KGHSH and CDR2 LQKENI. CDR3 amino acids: CASSPRDSRKLFF. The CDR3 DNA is TGTGCCAGCTCACCGAGGGACAGTCGGAAACTGTTTTTT.

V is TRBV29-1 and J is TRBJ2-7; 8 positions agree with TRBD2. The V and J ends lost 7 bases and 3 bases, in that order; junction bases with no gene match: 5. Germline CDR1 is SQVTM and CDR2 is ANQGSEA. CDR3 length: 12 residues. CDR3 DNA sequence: TGCAGCGCCGGGGGGGTCTTCTACGAGCAGTACTTC. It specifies CSAGGVFYEQYF.

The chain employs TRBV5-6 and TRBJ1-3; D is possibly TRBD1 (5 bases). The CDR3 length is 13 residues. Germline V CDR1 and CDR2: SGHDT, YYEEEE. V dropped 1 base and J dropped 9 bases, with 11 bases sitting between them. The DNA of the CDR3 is TGTGCCAGCAGCTTGCGAGGAGGGACCACCATATATTTT. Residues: CASSLRGGTTIYF.